Presented here are 12 T cell receptor beta chains from one specimen sequenced in a study of T cells in Graves' hyperthyroidism and ophthalmopathy. Template material for amplifying TCR beta CDR3 regions consisted of RNA transcripts. Carried out on the TCR CDR3, a first-round RT-PCR used the HTBI primer set. TCRdb processed the multiplex PCR reads anew with MiXCR; each CDR3 protein has one entry. The sample has 640,000 or so distinct CDR3 sequences, approximately 14% seen once. Sequenced sample: blood. The receptor set was obtained from a woman under 30 with Graves' ophthalmopathy.

This clonotype was detected only once. The rearrangement uses TRBV4-2 and TRBJ1-1; unclear D gene. V was clipped by 0 bases and J by 1 base, with 6 bases between them. This CDR3 has 14 amino acids. CDR1 is LGHNA, CDR2 YNFKEQ, per germline. The CDR3 DNA sequence: TGTGCCAGCAGCCAAGAAGGAGGGAACACTGAAGCTTTCTTT. Amino acid sequence: CASSQEGGNTEAFF.

This clonotype was seen many times. V and J are TRBV27 and TRBJ2-1; 12 positions match TRBD2. This CDR3 contains 20 residues. Germline V lookup: CDR1 MNHEY, CDR2 SMNVEV (reference sequence). After removal of 5 bases from V and 4 bases from J, the junction contained 18 bases not matched to a gene. The CDR3, as DNA: TGTGCCAGCAGTCACACCCACAAGACTAGCGGGAGTTCCTCATACAATGAGCAGTTCTTC. Translation gives CASSHTHKTSGSSSYNEQFF.

V and J are TRBV7-3 and TRBJ2-1, with 9 bases that match TRBD2. The CDR3 totals 18 residues. Looked up from germline, CDR1 is SGHTA and CDR2 is FQGTGA. The trim removed 2 bases at V and 7 bases at J, leaving 15 bases unmatched. The CDR3 region has the DNA TGTGCCAGCAGCTTATCCCCCCCAGGGACTAGCAGTCCGAATGAGCAGTTCTTC. Residues: CASSLSPPGTSSPNEQFF. Full variable domain (outside the CDR3, taken from reference TRBV7-3 and TRBJ2-1): GAGVSQTPSNKVTEKGKYVELRCDPISGHTALYWYRQSLGQGPEFLIYFQGTGAADDSGLPNDRFFAVRPEGSVSTLKIQRTERGDSAVYLCASSLSPPGTSSPNEQFFGPGTRLTVL.

This clonotype has ten or more counts. The gene calls are TRBV6-1 and TRBJ1-1, with 7 bases matching TRBD1. The CDR3 totals 13 residues. The germline CDR1 and CDR2 sequences are MNHNS and SASEGT. V was pared by 8 bases and J by 4 bases, with 7 bases of the junction left unmatched. CDR3 sequence: CASGNRGGTEAFF. The CDR3 DNA sequence: TGTGCCAGCGGAAACAGGGGAGGCACTGAAGCTTTCTTT.

The sample holds many counts of this clonotype. The rearrangement joins TRBV13 to TRBJ1-1; unclear D gene. CDR3 length: 11 amino acids. CDR1 PRHDT and CDR2 FYEKMQ come from the germline V gene (reference sequence). Trimming took off 6 bases at V and 5 bases at J, with 7 bases between the two ends. The CDR3 DNA follows: TGTGCCAGCAGTTTTAGGACTGAAGCTTTCTTT. It specifies CASSFRTEAFF.

This clonotype appeared once. The chain couples TRBV12-3 or TRBV12-4 to TRBJ1-5; 8 positions match TRBD1. The CDR3 runs 15 residues. V lost 5 bases, J lost 1 base, and 4 bases stayed unmatched. The CDR3 is CASSPTGASNQPQHF. The CDR3 nucleotides read TGTGCCAGCAGTCCGACAGGGGCAAGCAATCAGCCCCAGCATTTT.

For this clonotype: Given a much more abundant clone one base away, this may be a read error. DNA for the CDR3: TGTGCCGCCAGCAGAGATCTCCGCCAAGAGACCCAGTACTTC. Protein: CAASRDLRQETQYF. The chain is built from TRBV15 and TRBJ2-5; D not resolved. Per germline, CDR1 LNHNV and CDR2 YYDKDF (reference sequence). There are 14 residues in the CDR3.

This clonotype occurred many times. The J gene is TRBJ1-1, the V gene TRBV6-1; 7 bases are a match to TRBD1. The length of the CDR3 is 13 residues. Unmatched junction bases numbered 7, after V lost 7 bases and J lost 5 bases. Germline-derived CDR1 and CDR2 are MNHNS and SASEGT. DNA of the CDR3: TGTGCCAGCATCCCAGGGGGATGGACTGAAGCTTTCTTT. This sequence encodes CASIPGGWTEAFF.

Only a few counts were recorded for this clonotype. V gene TRBV2 combines with J gene TRBJ2-4; 10 bases are a match to TRBD1. This CDR3 region has 18 residues. The germline V gene has CDR1 SNHLY and CDR2 FYNNEI. Trimming at V came to 4 bases and at J to 6 bases, leaving 15 bases not matched to a gene. The CDR3 reads CASSVALHPGQGLNIQYF. CDR3 DNA: TGTGCCAGCAGTGTCGCTCTACATCCGGGACAGGGGTTAAACATTCAGTACTTC.

The table lists this clonotype with a few counts. This rearrangement joins TRBV19 to TRBJ2-7; TRBD1 agrees at 9 bases. From germline, CDR1 is LNHDA and CDR2 SQIVND (reference sequence). Losses at the gene ends were 5 bases for V and 4 bases for J; bases not matched to a gene: 12. The CDR3 runs to 16 residues. The CDR3 is CASSPRPGQGKYEQYF. For the CDR3, the DNA is TGTGCCAGTAGTCCCCGACCGGGACAGGGCAAGTACGAGCAGTACTTC.

The genes are TRBV28 and TRBJ1-2; D is unresolved. CDR3 length equals 14 residues. Germline V CDR1 and CDR2: MDHEN, SYDVKM. With 2 bases removed from V and 4 bases from J, the gap between germline ends came to 11 bases. DNA of the CDR3: TGTGCCAGCAGTTTAGGGCCGAGGGCCTATGGCTACACCTTC. Protein: CASSLGPRAYGYTF.

This clonotype was found many times. The V and J genes are TRBV6-2 or TRBV6-3 and TRBJ2-7; 12 positions agree with TRBD1. CDR3 length equals 19 residues. The V and J ends lost 2 bases and 5 bases, in that order; junction bases with no gene match: 16. Germline assignment: CDR1 MNHEY and CDR2 SVGEGT. CDR3 coding DNA: TGTGCCAGCAGTTACCCGGGACAGGGGGCTTTGCGGATGGGCCACGAGCAGTACTTC. This encodes CASSYPGQGALRMGHEQYF.